These 29 T cell receptor beta chains were sequenced from one sample in a study of T cell repertoires in aging, cancer and after chemotherapy. TCR beta rearrangements were amplified from peripheral blood genomic DNA. A mixed TRB-A/B primer pool amplified rearranged TRB by multiplex touch-down PCR. One entry per CDR3 protein results from TCRdb running MiXCR on the multiplex PCR reads. Counted here are approximately 13,000 distinct CDR3 sequences, around a quarter occurring once; the ten biggest clones make up around 3%. Sequencing input: blood. These receptors were obtained from a human donor in good health.

This clonotype qualifies as medium-sized. The chain employs TRBV19 and TRBJ2-2, with a tentative D call TRBD2 (6 bases). V lost 1 base, J lost 4 bases, and 10 bases lay in between. The CDR3 runs to 15 residues. The germline V gene has CDR1 LNHDA and CDR2 SQIVND (reference sequence). CDR3 nucleotides: TGTGCCAGTAGTATAGTAGGAGGGCGCACCGGGGAGCTGTTTTTT. Its protein is CASSIVGGRTGELFF.

This chain joins TRBV19 and TRBJ1-4, with D possibly matching TRBD1 (5 bases). Germline-derived CDR1 and CDR2 are LNHDA and SQIVND (reference sequence). V lost 4 bases, J lost 7 bases, and 13 bases lay in between. There are 14 residues in the CDR3. In DNA form, the CDR3 reads TGTGCCAGTAGTACCTGGGGCTATGGTGAAAAACTGTTTTTT. Translated: CASSTWGYGEKLFF. The entire variable domain, with the rest obtained from reference TRBV19 and TRBJ1-4, is as follows: DGGITQSPKYLFRKEGQNVTLSCEQNLNHDAMYWYRQDPGQGLRLIYYSQIVNDFQKGDIAEGYSVSREKKESFPLTVTSAQKNPTAFYLCASSTWGYGEKLFFGSGTQLSVL.

This clonotype has only a few counts. The chain uses TRBV11-1 and TRBJ2-5, with 9 bases that match TRBD1. Germline-derived CDR1 and CDR2 are SGHAT and FQDESV (reference sequence). The CDR3 has 15 amino acids. V shed 1 base and J 2 bases; nucleotides not matched to a gene: 2. CDR3 protein: CASSLGQGGQETQYF. The CDR3 DNA reads TGTGCCAGCAGCTTAGGACAGGGGGGGCAAGAGACCCAGTACTTC.

This chain links TRBV28 with TRBJ2-7; weak D call: TRBD2 (6 bases). CDR3 length equals 15 residues. CDR1 MDHEN and CDR2 SYDVKM come from the germline V gene. Trimming removed 5 bases at V and 5 bases at J, with 19 bases between. The CDR3: CASSGGSAGRNEQYF. CDR3 DNA: TGTGCCAGCAGTGGTGGGTCGGCGGGGCGCAACGAGCAGTACTTC.

This clonotype was counted only a few times. The V call is TRBV6-2 or TRBV6-3, the J call TRBJ1-5; no clear D gene. CDR1 is MNHEY, CDR2 SVGEGT, per germline. V lost 2 bases and J 7 bases, leaving 6 bases between the germline ends. This CDR3 has 12 residues. The CDR3 reads CASSYPVQPQHF. The DNA of the CDR3 is TGTGCCAGCAGTTACCCTGTGCAGCCCCAGCATTTT.

By sample share, this clonotype is medium-sized. V and J are TRBV20-1 and TRBJ1-2, with a possible D match to TRBD1 (5 bases). The CDR3 is 13 amino acids. The ends were cut back, 4 bases at V and 0 bases at J, with 9 bases in the middle. Germline V gene data show CDR1 as DFQATT and CDR2 as SNEGSKA (reference sequence). CDR3 DNA: TGCAGTGCTATGGTCAGGGCTAACTATGGCTACACCTTC. Encoded protein: CSAMVRANYGYTF.

This clonotype was counted a few times. This CDR3 reads CASSEYDDRADGYTF. The CDR3 DNA is TGTGCCAGCAGTGAATATGATGACAGGGCGGATGGCTACACCTTC. The chain combines TRBV25-1 with TRBJ1-2; TRBD1 matches at 7 bases. CDR3 length: 15 residues. Germline CDR1 is MGHDK and CDR2 is SYGVNS. V was clipped by 0 bases and J by 6 bases; unmatched bases: 7.

This chain connects TRBV7-9 to TRBJ2-5; 8 bases match TRBD1. The germline V gene has CDR1 SEHNR and CDR2 FQNEAQ (reference sequence). This CDR3 spans 14 amino acids. Germline trimming cut 5 bases from V and 6 bases from J; bases unmatched to any gene: 8. Written as DNA, the CDR3 is TGTGCCAGCAGCCCACCGACAGGGGCACAGACCCAGTACTTC. It codes for CASSPPTGAQTQYF. Together with reference TRBV7-9 and TRBJ2-5, the CDR3 gives the full variable domain: DTGVSQNPRHKITKRGQNVTFRCDPISEHNRLYWYRQTLGQGPEFLTYFQNEAQLEKSRLLSDRFSAERPKGSFSTLEIQRTEQGDSAMYLCASSPPTGAQTQYFGPGTRLLVL.

As regards this clonotype: A much larger clonotype is one base distant, so this may be a read error. The chain combines TRBV7-2 with TRBJ2-3; 10 bases fit TRBD2. V dropped 6 bases and J dropped 11; count of bases not matched to a gene: 11. CDR1 is SGHTA, CDR2 FQGNSA, per germline. The CDR3 length is 14 residues. The CDR3 loop reads CASRLSGGALMQYF. CDR3 in DNA: TGTGCCAGCAGGTTAAGCGGGGGGGCCCTAATGCAGTATTTT.

In its sample, this clonotype ranks as medium-sized. This chain connects TRBV24-1 to TRBJ1-2; weak D call: TRBD1 (5 bases). Germline CDR1 reads KGHDR; CDR2 reads SFDVKD. V shed 3 bases and J shed 7 bases, with 11 bases lying between them. The CDR3 extends over 13 amino acids. CDR3 sequence: CATSDPGTGGYTF. The CDR3 DNA reads as TGTGCCACCAGTGATCCGGGGACTGGTGGCTACACCTTC.

V gene TRBV28 combines with J gene TRBJ1-5; 11 bases fit TRBD1. Germline CDR1 and CDR2: MDHEN and SYDVKM. With V trimmed by 8 bases and J by 6 bases, 6 bases remained unmatched. The CDR3 consists of 14 residues. CDR3 sequence reads: CASRGTGGSQPQHF. Written as DNA, the CDR3 is TGTGCCAGCCGGGGGACAGGGGGGAGTCAGCCCCAGCATTTT.

The sample holds a few counts of this clonotype. The rearrangement uses TRBV5-6 and TRBJ2-7; the match to TRBD2 covers 7 bases. V dropped 1 base and J dropped 6; count of bases not matched to a gene: 7. The CDR3 contains 14 residues. In germline, CDR1 is SGHDT, CDR2 YYEEEE. The DNA for the CDR3 is TGTGCCAGCAGCTTGTACTCCCCGGGGGGCGAGCAGTACGTC. It translates to CASSLYSPGGEQYV.

The CDR3 coding sequence is TGTGCCAGCAGCGCACGGACTAGCGGGGGGACAGGCACAGATACGCAGTATTTT. It is translated as CASSARTSGGTGTDTQYF. This sequence joins TRBV27 and TRBJ2-3; the match to TRBD2 covers 14 bases. Germline V lookup: CDR1 MNHEY, CDR2 SMNVEV (reference sequence). V lost 6 bases, J lost 1 base, and 9 bases stayed unmatched. The CDR3 totals 18 residues.

By its share, this clonotype is medium-sized. The V call is TRBV6-5, the J call TRBJ2-6, with D maybe TRBD1 (5 bases). Trimming stripped 2 bases from V and 2 bases from J, with 13 bases between. The length of the CDR3 is 17 residues. Looked up from germline, CDR1 is MNHEY and CDR2 is SVGAGI. The DNA of the CDR3 is TGTGCCAGCAGTTACGGGGCCTCCCGTCCTGGGGCCAACGTCCTGACTTTC. Its translation is CASSYGASRPGANVLTF.

As concerns this clonotype: This clone may be a read error of a much larger clone one base away. The CDR3 region has the DNA TGTGCCAGTATGCTGAGGGCCTCTCGCTATGGCTACACCTTC. This encodes CASMLRASRYGYTF. The chain has TRBV19 and TRBJ1-2; D gene ambiguous. The V and J ends lost 7 bases and 4 bases respectively, with 16 bases between them. CDR1 is LNHDA and CDR2 is SQIVND in the germline V gene (reference sequence). The CDR3 loop spans 14 amino acids.

This clonotype counts as medium-sized (0.01 to 0.1%). The chain has TRBV7-9 and TRBJ1-1; no clear D. Germline loops: CDR1 SEHNR, CDR2 FQNEAQ (reference sequence). Trimming cost V 5 bases and J 1 base, with 14 bases left between them. This CDR3 is 15 amino acids long. In nucleotides, the CDR3 is TGTGCCAGCAGCCGACCCAGATACAGGAACACTGAAGCTTTCTTT. This encodes CASSRPRYRNTEAFF.

The chain joins TRBV5-1 to TRBJ1-4, with D possibly TRBD1 on 6 matching bases. The CDR3 runs 15 residues. Trimming cost V 0 bases and J 10 bases, with 16 bases left between them. CDR1 and CDR2 from the germline V gene are SGHRS and YFSETQ. This CDR3 reads CASSLAGRGDGKLFF. CDR3 DNA sequence: TGCGCCAGCAGCTTGGCGGGCAGGGGAGATGGAAAACTGTTTTTT.

The chain has TRBV18 and TRBJ1-1; D is unresolved. CDR1 KGHSH and CDR2 LQKENI come from the germline V gene. There are 14 residues in the CDR3. V lost 3 bases to trimming and J lost 0 bases, with 8 bases between them. The CDR3 DNA reads TGTGCCAGCTCACCCGGCCAGATGAACACTGAAGCTTTCTTT. This encodes CASSPGQMNTEAFF.

This chain uses TRBV28 with TRBJ2-7, with D possibly matching TRBD1 (6 bases). V lost 6 bases and J 4 bases, leaving 10 bases between the germline ends. The CDR3 is 12 residues long. The germline V gene has CDR1 MDHEN and CDR2 SYDVKM. The chain's CDR3 is CASREGGYEQYV. In nucleotides, the CDR3 is TGTGCCAGCAGGGAAGGGGGTTACGAGCAGTACGTC.

V and J are TRBV7-9 and TRBJ1-3, with D tentatively TRBD1 (5 bases). This CDR3 is built from 15 residues. V dropped 1 base and J dropped 3 bases, with 10 bases sitting between them. CDR1 is SEHNR and CDR2 is FQNEAQ in the germline V gene (reference sequence). The CDR3 is CASSLDAGLGNTIYF. The CDR3 DNA reads as TGTGCCAGCAGCTTAGATGCGGGACTTGGAAACACCATATATTTT.

In this sample, this clonotype is medium-sized. J is TRBJ1-2 and V is TRBV6-6; 7 nucleotides match TRBD1. The CDR3 runs 15 residues. The V segment lost 4 bases and the J segment 4 bases; nucleotides outside the gene matches: 9. Germline CDR1 reads MNHNY; CDR2 reads SVGAGI (reference sequence). The CDR3: CASSSPGQSPYGYTF. DNA of the CDR3: TGTGCCAGCAGTTCCCCGGGACAGTCCCCCTATGGCTACACCTTC.

V is TRBV7-9 and J is TRBJ2-7; 12 bases are a match to TRBD1. The CDR3 runs to 16 residues. Germline V CDR1 and CDR2: SEHNR, FQNEAQ (reference sequence). V was clipped by 3 bases and J by 7 bases; unmatched bases: 10. The CDR3, as DNA: TGTGCCAGCAGCTTCTTACCGGGACAGGGGGCTGGAGAGCAGTACGTC. Amino acids: CASSFLPGQGAGEQYV.

The chain links TRBV5-6 to TRBJ2-7; maybe TRBD2 (6 bases). The germline V gene has CDR1 SGHDT and CDR2 YYEEEE. V was clipped by 3 bases and J by 7 bases, with 17 bases between them. The CDR3 is made up of 14 amino acids. The CDR3 DNA is TGTGCCAGCAGCTCGGGGCGGGGACGAGGAGAGCAGTACGTC. Protein sequence: CASSSGRGRGEQYV.

This clonotype was detected a few times. The gene calls are TRBV6-2 or TRBV6-3 and TRBJ2-7; tentatively, D is TRBD2 (6 bases). CDR1 is MNHEY and CDR2 is SVGEGT in the germline V gene. CDR3 size: 16 residues. V dropped 5 bases and J dropped 4 bases, with 21 bases sitting between them. The CDR3 DNA reads TGTGCCAGCAGTACCCCGGGGGTGCGCCCACATTACGAGCAGTACGTC. Residues: CASSTPGVRPHYEQYV.

This clonotype was observed a handful of times. The chain employs TRBV18 and TRBJ1-4; TRBD1 might be the D (5 bases). V lost 3 bases to trimming and J lost 8 bases, with 19 bases between them. The germline CDR1 and CDR2 sequences are KGHSH and LQKENI. The CDR3 consists of 16 residues. For the CDR3, the DNA is TGTGCCAGCTCACCGGGGCAGGCGAGATTGAGGGAAAAACTGTTTTTT. Its translation is CASSPGQARLREKLFF.

This clonotype is labeled medium-sized. The gene calls are TRBV6-5 and TRBJ2-3, with D unresolved. CDR1 and CDR2 from the germline V gene are MNHEY and SVGAGI. Trimming pared 0 bases from V and 2 bases from J, leaving 6 bases between. The CDR3 is made up of 14 amino acids. The CDR3 DNA is TGTGCCAGCAGTTACTCCACCTTCACAGATACGCAGTATTTT. Translating it yields CASSYSTFTDTQYF.

This clonotype appeared a few times. This may be a read error, as it is one base from a much larger clone. The rearrangement joins TRBV6-5 to TRBJ2-7; 8 bases line up with TRBD1. Trimming removed 4 bases from V and 2 bases from J; junction bases left unmatched: 4. Looked up from germline, CDR1 is MNHEY and CDR2 is SVGAGI. The CDR3 spans 14 residues. The CDR3 DNA follows: TGTGCCAGCAGTTCCGGACAGGGTCCCTACGAGCAGTACGTC. Its translation is CASSSGQGPYEQYV.

This clonotype was found a few times. The chain combines TRBV28 with TRBJ2-7; no clear D gene. The ends were cut back, 5 bases at V and 12 bases at J, with 17 bases in the middle. The CDR3 has 12 amino acids. The germline gives CDR1 MDHEN, CDR2 SYDVKM. The CDR3 is CASSPQSPVWYV. DNA for the CDR3: TGTGCCAGCAGTCCTCAATCGCCGGTGTGGTACGTC.

The sample holds a few counts of this clonotype. The chain is built from TRBV6-5 and TRBJ2-3, with 14 bases fitting TRBD2. The germline gives CDR1 MNHEY, CDR2 SVGAGI. The CDR3 is 18 amino acids. The J segment lost 2 bases and the V segment lost 2 bases, leaving 6 bases of the junction unmatched. The chain's CDR3 is CASSYPTSGGAYTDTQYF. Here the CDR3 DNA reads TGTGCCAGCAGTTACCCGACTAGCGGGGGGGCCTACACAGATACGCAGTATTTT.